This paragraph reports one TCR beta chain. Its antigen is still unknown. Sequencing used immunoSEQ multiplex PCR; TCRdb keeps in-frame clones, though not all of them. The sample lists about 110,000 clones, about 85% seen once, with about 2.9% in the top ten. Germline assignment: CDR1 MGHDK and CDR2 SYGVNS. The CDR3 length is 16 residues. Trimming pared 4 bases from V and 1 base from J, leaving 16 bases between. This sample is drawn from a study of cytomegalovirus exposure and HLA in healthy donors. The overall study: A subsequent analysis reported that the 120 or so validation repertoires were produced on the same platform that had also been used for the roughly 700 first-cohort repertoires.

Broader study findings: The study flagged roughly 150 TCR beta chains as cytomegalovirus-associated. Subsequent analysis found a tendency for first-cohort TCR clusters to co-occur within the approximately 130 validation repertoires.

Material: PBMCs. V gene TRBV25-1 combines with J gene TRBJ2-5; maybe TRBD1 (5 bases). This clonotype originated in a woman under 30 in good health and CMV-seronegative. The CDR3 sequence is CASSAMVGASQETQYF. The CDR3 nucleotides are TGTGCCAGCAGTGCAATGGTAGGGGCGAGCCAAGAGACCCAGTACTTC.